The sequence of this T cell receptor (beta chain) was determined in a study of T cells expressing NK-cell markers. Points on this clonotype: As yet, its antigen is unknown.

Study conclusions and caveats: Dominant NKG2C+ clonotypes in about 6 donors made up about 1.0-7.0% of CD8+ T cells.

Germline V gene sequence: CDR1 SGHKS, CDR2 YYEKEE (reference sequence). This CDR3 is built from 16 residues. From the 5' RACE reads, TCRdb lists one entry per CDR3 protein and no DNA. Recorded for this sample: about 550,000 distinct CDR3 sequences. The source material was blood T cells: a sorted CD56 or NKG2C T cell subset, CD4+ or CD8+ T cells, or bulk PBMC T cells (not recorded which). The chain uses TRBV5-5 and TRBJ2-5; checking the TCRdb D call of TRBD2 is not possible without DNA. The receptor was derived from a young man in good health. This CDR3 is CASRGAGGSLQETQYF.